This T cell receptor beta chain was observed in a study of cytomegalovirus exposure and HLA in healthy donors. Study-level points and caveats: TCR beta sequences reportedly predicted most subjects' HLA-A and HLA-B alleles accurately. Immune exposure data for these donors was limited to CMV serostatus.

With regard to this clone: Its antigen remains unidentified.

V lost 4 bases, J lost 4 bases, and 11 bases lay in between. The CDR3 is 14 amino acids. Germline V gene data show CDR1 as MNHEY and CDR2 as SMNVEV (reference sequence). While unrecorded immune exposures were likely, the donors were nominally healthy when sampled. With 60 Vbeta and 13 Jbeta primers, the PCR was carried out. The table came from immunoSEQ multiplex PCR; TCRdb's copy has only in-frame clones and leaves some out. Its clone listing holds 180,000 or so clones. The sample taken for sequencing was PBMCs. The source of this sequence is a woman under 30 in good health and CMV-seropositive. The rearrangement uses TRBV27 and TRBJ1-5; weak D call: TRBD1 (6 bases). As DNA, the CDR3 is TGTGCCAGCAGTTCCCGGGACAAAAATCAGCCCCAGCATTTT. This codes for CASSSRDKNQPQHF.